The rows below give T cell receptor beta chains drawn from one sample of a study of blood T cell repertoires in COVID-19. Sequencing used immunoSEQ multiplex PCR; TCRdb keeps in-frame clones, though not all of them. The repertoire holds 150,000 to 200,000 clones, with roughly 84% as singletons. What was sequenced was PBMCs or T cells enriched from blood (not recorded which). These receptor sequences come from a human donor with acute COVID-19. The donor label of this sample is uncertain. The CDR3 runs from the conserved cysteine through the conserved F or W. A D gene is named only where the DNA matches it firmly. The listing skips clone size in some rows; elsewhere it reads once, few, many or a size class.

TRBJ2-5 NA NA TRBV10-1 TGCGCCAGCAGTGAGACTAATCAAGAGACCCAGTACTTC CASSETNQETQYF
TRBJ2-7 NA NA TRBV5-1 TGCGCCAGCAGCCCTTCCGGGGTCACCTACGAGCAGTACTTC CASSPSGVTYEQYF
TRBJ2-7 NA NA TRBV27 TGTGCCAGCAGTCTGACAGGTTCCTACGAGCAGTACTTC CASSLTGSYEQYF
TRBJ1-2 NA NA TRBV12-3/TRBV12-4 TGTGCCAGCAGTTCAGGCACCTATGGCTACACCTTC CASSSGTYGYTF
TRBJ2-5 TRBD1 NA TRBV14 TGTGCCAGCAGCCCAGGGACAGGGGGTGAGACCCAGTACTTC CASSPGTGGETQYF
TRBJ1-5 NA NA TRBV18 TGTGCCAGCTCCCTCTCCGGGGACAATCAGCCCCAGCATTTT CASSLSGDNQPQHF
TRBJ2-7 NA NA TRBV29-1 TGCAGCATTACTTCGAGCTCCTACGAGCAGTACTTC CSITSSSYEQYF
TRBJ2-7 TRBD2 NA TRBV4-3 TGCGCCAGCAGCCAAGACAGAGCGGGGGGAGCCTACGAGCAGTACTTC CASSQDRAGGAYEQYF
TRBJ2-2 NA few TRBV30 TGTGCCTGGACCGCTAGAGGGTACACCGGGGAGCTGTTTTTT CAWTARGYTGELFF
TRBJ2-7 TRBD1 NA TRBV19 TGTGCCAGTAGTATAGAGGTACAGGGGGGCGACGAGCAGTACTTC CASSIEVQGGDEQYF
TRBJ1-1 NA NA TRBV19 TGTGCCAGTAGTAGTGACAGACCAGAAGCTTTCTTT CASSSDRPEAFF
TRBJ2-7 TRBD1 once TRBV9 TGTGCCAGCAGCGCCCAGGGACAGGGCTACGAGCAGTACTTC CASSAQGQGYEQYF
TRBJ1-3 NA NA TRBV6-5 TGTGCCAGCAATCAGGACTCTGGAAACACCATATATTTT CASNQDSGNTIYF
TRBJ2-5 TRBD1 NA TRBV7-9 TGTGCCAGCAGCTCACAGGGGGAGACCCAGTACTTC CASSSQGETQYF
TRBJ2-7 TRBD2 NA TRBV7-2 TGTGCCAGCAGCTTAAGGGGGACTAGCGGGGGCTCAGAAGAGCAGTACTTC CASSLRGTSGGSEEQYF
TRBJ1-6 NA NA TRBV11-2 TGTGCCAGCAGCTTCAGGGAGGCACCCCTCCACTTT CASSFREAPLHF
TRBJ2-7 TRBD1 NA TRBV5-6 TGTGCCAGCAGCTTGGGGGGTCCCGGGACAGACCCGAACGAGCAGTACTTC CASSLGGPGTDPNEQYF
TRBJ1-1 NA NA TRBV20-1 TGCAGTGCTAGGCGGCGGGGGCAAGCTTTCTTT CSARRRGQAFF
TRBJ2-2 TRBD2 NA TRBV5-1 TGCGCCAGCAGCTCGGGACTAGCGGGGGTGACCACCGGGGAGCTGTTTTTT CASSSGLAGVTTGELFF
TRBJ2-1 TRBD1 NA TRBV5-8 TGTGCCAGCAGCTTGTTAAGGGGGCCATCGGGCAATGAGCAGTTCTTC CASSLLRGPSGNEQFF
TRBJ1-6 NA NA TRBV5-1 TGCGCCAGCAGCTTTTCCGGGACTAACAGCAATTCACCCCTCCACTTT CASSFSGTNSNSPLHF
TRBJ1-2 NA NA TRBV2 TGTGCCAGCAGCGCCCAGGACGGGGGGGGAAGGACTGGCTACACCTTC CASSAQDGGGRTGYTF
TRBJ1-6 TRBD1 few TRBV4-1 TGCGCCAGCAGCCAGCCCCGACAGGGGCGTCATTCACCCCTCCACTTT CASSQPRQGRHSPLHF
TRBJ1-2 NA NA TRBV3-1/TRBV3-2 TGTGCCAGCAGCCGAGGGAACGGAGGCTACACCTTC CASSRGNGGYTF
TRBJ1-2 TRBD1 NA TRBV5-1 TGCGCCAGCAGCCCGTGGGACAGTCTTAACTATGGCTACACCTTC CASSPWDSLNYGYTF
TRBJ1-2 NA once TRBV29-1 TGCAGCGTTGCGCGGGACGCCTATGGCTACACCTTC CSVARDAYGYTF
TRBJ2-7 TRBD2 NA TRBV4-3 TGCGCCAGCAGCCAAGACCTAGCGGCAACCTACGAGCAGTACTTC CASSQDLAATYEQYF
TRBJ2-1 TRBD1 NA TRBV24-1 TGTGCCACCAGTGACCGGACAGGCGGTTACAATGAGCAGTTCTTC CATSDRTGGYNEQFF
TRBJ2-3 TRBD2 NA TRBV19 TGTGCCAGTAGCCTACTAGCGGGGGGTAGCACAGATACGCAGTATTTT CASSLLAGGSTDTQYF
TRBJ2-3 NA NA TRBV11-2 TGTGCCAGCAGCTTAGGGTCTCCGGTTCAGGGTACGCAGTATTTT CASSLGSPVQGTQYF
TRBJ2-1 NA few TRBV2 TGTGCCAGCAGGACGGGTGCGGTTGAGCAGTTCTTC CASRTGAVEQFF
TRBJ2-3 TRBD2 NA TRBV7-9 TGTGCCACCAGGGAGGGAGATACGCAGTATTTT CATREGDTQYF
TRBJ2-7 NA NA TRBV18 TGTGCCAGCTCACCAATCGGACAGTTGAACGAGCAGTACTTC CASSPIGQLNEQYF
TRBJ2-1 TRBD1 NA TRBV29-1 TGCAGCGTTGAACGGGACAGTGGGAATGAGCAGTTCTTC CSVERDSGNEQFF
TRBJ2-1 NA NA TRBV5-6 TGTGCCAGCAGCTTGTCCATCACTCCAAACAATGAGCAGTTCTTC CASSLSITPNNEQFF
TRBJ1-2 NA NA TRBV2 TGTGCCAGCAGTGAGGTGGGCGACTATGGCTACACCTTC CASSEVGDYGYTF
TRBJ2-7 NA NA TRBV2 TGTGCCAGCAGTTTGGAGGGCGGGCCCTACGAGCAGTACTTC CASSLEGGPYEQYF
TRBJ2-3 TRBD2 NA TRBV7-3 TGTGCCAGCAGCCCTAGCGGGGGCACAGATACGCAGTATTTT CASSPSGGTDTQYF
TRBJ1-4 NA NA TRBV5-6 TGTGCCAGCAGCTTGGCAGGGGCTCGGGAAAAACTGTTTTTT CASSLAGAREKLFF
TRBJ2-2 TRBD1 NA TRBV24-1 TGTGCCACCAGTGACATGACAGGGGAGGCCGGGGAGCTGTTTTTT CATSDMTGEAGELFF
TRBJ2-2 TRBD1 NA TRBV18 TGTGCCAGCTCACCCATTGGACAGGGGGCTCTCGCCGGGGAGCTGTTTTTT CASSPIGQGALAGELFF
TRBJ2-7 NA once TRBV6-5 TGTGCCAGCAGTTACTCAGGGGACTCGAGCTCCTACGAGCAGTACTTC CASSYSGDSSSYEQYF
TRBJ1-5 NA NA TRBV19 TGTGCCAGTAGTATGTATCAGGGAATCGGGAGCAATCAGCCCCAGCATTTT CASSMYQGIGSNQPQHF
TRBJ1-5 TRBD1 NA TRBV5-1 TGCGCCAGCAGCTTCTTACCAGGGGGCGGTCAGCCCCAGCATTTT CASSFLPGGGQPQHF
TRBJ2-5 NA NA TRBV7-3 TGTGCCAGCAGCTTGTGGGAGCAAGAGACCCAGTACTTC CASSLWEQETQYF
TRBJ1-4 NA NA TRBV10-1 TGCGCCAGCAGGGGAGGGACCGGAAAACTGTTTTTT CASRGGTGKLFF
TRBJ2-3 NA NA TRBV2 TGTGCCAGCAGTGAAGAACGGGGCACAGATACGCAGTATTTT CASSEERGTDTQYF
TRBJ1-6 NA NA TRBV2 TGTGCCAGCAGTGAAAATGGCAGATATAATTCACCCCTCCACTTT CASSENGRYNSPLHF
TRBJ1-6 NA NA TRBV7-9 TGTGCCAGCACGGGGTGGGGGGGGAATTCACCCCTCCACTTT CASTGWGGNSPLHF
TRBJ2-5 NA once TRBV5-4 TGTGCCAGCAGACGGGGAGCCAGTGGGGTCGGGCTAGAGACCCAGTACTTC CASRRGASGVGLETQYF
TRBJ2-2 TRBD1 few TRBV2 TGTGCCAGCAGGAAGGGACAGGGGATCAACACCGGGGAGCTGTTTTTT CASRKGQGINTGELFF
TRBJ2-7 TRBD2 NA TRBV2 TGTGCCAGCAGTGAAGGAAGCGGGGGGGGATACGAGCAGTACTTC CASSEGSGGGYEQYF
TRBJ1-5 NA NA TRBV6-5 TGTGCCAGCAGTTACTTGCAGGGGCGGCCCCAGCATTTT CASSYLQGRPQHF
TRBJ1-1 NA NA TRBV19 TGTGCCAGTACCCCCGGGACATTGAACACTGAAGCTTTCTTT CASTPGTLNTEAFF
TRBJ2-1 TRBD2 NA TRBV18 TGTGCCAGCTCACCCGGCTCTCTAGCGGAAAACAATGAGCAGTTCTTC CASSPGSLAENNEQFF
TRBJ2-2 NA few TRBV11-3 TGTGCCAGCAGCTTTTTCAGTAACACCGGGGAGCTGTTTTTT CASSFFSNTGELFF
TRBJ2-3 NA NA TRBV5-1 TGCGCCAGCAGCTTGGACACGGGGTCCACAGATACGCAGTATTTT CASSLDTGSTDTQYF
TRBJ2-3 NA NA TRBV7-9 TGTGCCAGCAGCGACGGGGAGGGGGTAACGGGCACAGATACGCAGTATTTT CASSDGEGVTGTDTQYF
TRBJ2-7 TRBD1 NA TRBV27 TGTGCCAGCAGTTTGGGGACAGCCTACGAGCAGTACTTC CASSLGTAYEQYF